A single sample is the source of the 11 T cell receptor beta chains below, sequenced in a study of response to subunit inactivated influenza vaccine. TCRdb re-called the RT-PCR reads through MiXCR, storing one row per CDR3 protein. This table holds about 570,000 distinct CDR3 sequences, approximately 12% found once. The specimen was PBMCs from blood, collected on the day of vaccination. These receptors all stem from a man aged 50-59 years who received an inactivated influenza vaccine.

This clonotype was observed a few times. The rearrangement joins TRBV20-1 to TRBJ2-3; the match to TRBD2 covers 12 bases. Per the germline V gene, CDR1 is DFQATT and CDR2 is SNEGSKA (reference sequence). This CDR3 has 13 amino acids. Unmatched junction bases numbered 2, after V lost 3 bases and J lost 7 bases. CDR3 protein: CSARTSGSYTQYF. DNA for the CDR3: TGCAGTGCTAGGACTAGCGGGAGTTATACGCAGTATTTT.

CDR3 protein: CASSVRLDHNEQFF. As DNA, the CDR3 is TGTGCCAGCAGCGTGAGACTAGACCACAATGAGCAGTTCTTC. The chain uses TRBV11-2 and TRBJ2-1, with a weak D call TRBD2 (6 bases). The CDR3 covers 14 residues. Germline V lookup: CDR1 SGHAT, CDR2 FQNNGV. V was clipped by 5 bases and J by 5 bases, with 13 bases between them.

V is TRBV6-5 and J is TRBJ1-6; 10 positions match TRBD1. V trimming: 0 bases; J trimming: 9 bases; junction bases outside the gene matches: 5. The CDR3 runs 16 residues. In germline, CDR1 is MNHEY, CDR2 SVGAGI. The chain's CDR3 is CASSYSPTGGPSPLHF. As DNA, the CDR3 is TGTGCCAGCAGTTACTCCCCGACAGGGGGCCCTTCACCCCTCCACTTT.

This clonotype appeared once. Here the CDR3 reads CASSLSGTSHQETQYF. CDR3 bases: TGTGCCAGCAGCTTATCGGGGACTAGTCATCAAGAGACCCAGTACTTC. V is TRBV7-8 and J is TRBJ2-5, with 8 bases aligning to TRBD2. The CDR3 loop spans 16 amino acids. Germline lookup yields CDR1 SGHVS and CDR2 FQNEAQ. V was clipped by 2 bases and J by 2 bases; unmatched bases: 7.

This clonotype was observed many times. The chain couples TRBV5-1 to TRBJ1-2, with TRBD1 matching over 8 bases. This CDR3 spans 14 amino acids. CDR1 is SGHRS and CDR2 is YFSETQ in the germline V gene. Trimming removed 4 bases from V and 4 bases from J; junction bases left unmatched: 6. Written as DNA, the CDR3 is TGCGCCAGCAGCGAGAGAACAGGGGGCTATGGCTACACCTTC. This gives the protein CASSERTGGYGYTF.

CDR3 sequence reads: CASSQEHRGGTDTQYF. The CDR3, as DNA: TGTGCCAGCAGCCAAGAGCACAGGGGGGGCACAGATACGCAGTATTTT. The rearrangement joins TRBV4-2 to TRBJ2-3; TRBD1 aligns across 8 bases. The V gene's germline CDR1 is LGHNA and CDR2 YNFKEQ. V trimming: 0 bases; J trimming: 1 base; junction bases outside the gene matches: 3. The CDR3 runs to 16 residues.

CDR3 in amino acids: CSARGLQETQYF. The CDR3, as DNA: TGCAGTGCCCGTGGGCTCCAAGAGACCCAGTACTTC. V is TRBV20-1 and J is TRBJ2-5; D unresolved. CDR3 size: 12 residues. CDR1 and CDR2 from the germline V gene are DFQATT and SNEGSKA (reference sequence). V was clipped by 6 bases and J by 1 base, with 9 bases between them.

This clonotype was seen only a few times. This chain uses TRBV7-6 with TRBJ1-1; 7 bases are a match to TRBD1. This CDR3 spans 13 amino acids. The germline V gene has CDR1 SGHVS and CDR2 FNYEAQ. V was pared by 6 bases and J by 7 bases, with 8 bases of the junction left unmatched. CDR3 DNA sequence: TGTGCCAGCAGGAAAAACAGGGGACATGAAGCTTTCTTT. Its translation is CASRKNRGHEAFF.

The chain uses TRBV5-1 and TRBJ2-7; D is perhaps TRBD1 (6 bases). V was shortened by 5 bases and J by 1 base, with 13 bases between the two germline ends. This CDR3 region has 14 residues. The germline V gene encodes CDR1 SGHRS and CDR2 YFSETQ. CDR3 bases: TGCGCCAGCAGGAGGGACACCTTTTCCTACGAGCAGTACTTC. This sequence encodes CASRRDTFSYEQYF.

The V gene is TRBV7-8, the J gene TRBJ2-7; a weak D match, TRBD1 (5 bases). Trimming stripped 2 bases from V and 4 bases from J, with 9 bases between. CDR3 length equals 13 residues. The V gene's germline CDR1 is SGHVS and CDR2 FQNEAQ. CDR3: CASSLNQGYEQYF. The CDR3, as DNA: TGTGCCAGCAGCTTAAACCAGGGTTACGAGCAGTACTTC.

This clonotype showed up many times. The J gene is TRBJ2-3, the V gene TRBV7-8; 10 bases agree with TRBD2. Germline CDR1 SGHVS, CDR2 FQNEAQ. The CDR3 consists of 17 residues. Trimming at V came to 4 bases and at J to 3 bases, leaving 10 bases not matched to a gene. CDR3 in amino acids: CASSSPYSGGRTDTQYF. CDR3 sequence (DNA): TGTGCCAGCAGCTCACCGTATAGCGGGGGGCGGACAGATACGCAGTATTTT.